Listed below are T cell receptor beta chains from one sample, sequenced in a study of blood T cell repertoires in COVID-19. Data came from immunoSEQ multiplex PCR; TCRdb stores just in-frame clones and leaves some out. The table lists tens of thousands of clones, about 91% of them singletons. Sequencing input: peripheral blood. These TCRs come from a man aged 50 to 60 with active COVID-19. The CDR3 runs from the conserved cysteine through the conserved F or W. A D gene is named only where the DNA matches it firmly.

TRBV2	TRBJ2-7	-	CASSEEGDEQYF	TGTGCCAGCAGTGAAGAAGGGGACGAGCAGTACTTC
TRBV9	TRBJ1-2	TRBD1	CASSEGQGSVGYTF	TGTGCCAGCAGCGAAGGACAGGGATCGGTAGGCTACACCTTC
TRBV6-5	TRBJ2-2	-	CASSQSPGTGELFF	TGTGCCAGCAGCCAAAGCCCTGGCACCGGGGAGCTGTTTTTT
TRBV5-6	TRBJ2-7	TRBD1	CASSLFFGGQGVVEQYF	TGTGCCAGCAGCTTGTTCTTTGGGGGACAGGGTGTCGTAGAGCAGTACTTC
TRBV20-1	TRBJ1-2	-	CSASRRDYGYTF	TGCAGTGCTAGTCGCAGGGACTATGGCTACACCTTC
TRBV2	TRBJ2-3	TRBD2	CASSFAGGDTQYF	TGTGCCAGCAGTTTCGCGGGGGGGGATACGCAGTATTTT
TRBV7-2	TRBJ2-1	TRBD2	CASSANRIAGGRYEQFF	TGTGCCAGCAGCGCCAACAGAATAGCGGGGGGTCGATATGAGCAGTTCTTC
TRBV3-1/TRBV3-2	TRBJ2-3	-	CASSQSSGPGDTQYF	TGTGCCAGCAGCCAAAGTAGCGGCCCGGGGGATACGCAGTATTTT
TRBV4-3	TRBJ1-1	-	CASSQDYAVSEAFF	TGCGCCAGCAGCCAAGATTACGCCGTCAGTGAAGCTTTCTTT
TRBV11-2	TRBJ2-7	TRBD1	CASSLGPGQAYEQYF	TGTGCCAGCAGCTTGGGCCCGGGACAGGCTTACGAGCAGTACTTC
TRBV7-2	TRBJ2-3	TRBD2	CASSLVLAGGKDTQYF	TGTGCCAGCAGCTTAGTACTAGCGGGAGGAAAAGATACGCAGTATTTT
TRBV7-9	TRBJ2-3	TRBD2	CASRPGRDGDTQYF	TGTGCCAGCAGGCCAGGGAGGGATGGGGATACGCAGTATTTT
TRBV12-3/TRBV12-4	TRBJ1-1	-	CASSWESYTEAFF	TGTGCCAGCAGTTGGGAGAGTTACACTGAAGCTTTCTTT
TRBV4-1	TRBJ2-5	-	CASSPRVQEAQYF	TGCGCCAGCAGCCCGCGAGTGCAAGAGGCCCAGTACTTC
TRBV6-2/TRBV6-3	TRBJ1-2	-	CASSYRGTGGYTF	TGTGCCAGCAGTTACCGTGGCACGGGTGGCTACACCTTC